These 23 T cell receptor beta chains share one sample of origin, sequenced in a study of blood T cell repertoires in COVID-19. The repertoire was sequenced with immunoSEQ multiplex PCR; TCRdb's copy has only in-frame clones and lacks some. This sample has just over 90,000 clones; 80% occur once, and the top ten carry around 15%. The sequencing sample was made of peripheral blood. The source is a human donor in a cohort sampled during active COVID-19.

The J gene is TRBJ2-1, the V gene TRBV2; the match to TRBD2 covers 14 bases. This CDR3 region has 16 residues. With 8 bases clipped from V and 7 bases from J, the junction kept 10 bases outside the gene matches. The germline V gene has CDR1 SNHLY and CDR2 FYNNEI. CDR3 loop: CASRRTSGGLKNEQFF. For the CDR3, the DNA is TGTGCCAGCCGCCGGACTAGCGGGGGGCTCAAGAATGAGCAGTTCTTC.

CDR3 in amino acids: CASSLTGGRQETQYF. CDR3 nucleotides: TGCGCCAGCAGCTTGACGGGGGGGCGTCAAGAGACCCAGTACTTC. The gene calls are TRBV5-1 and TRBJ2-5, with TRBD2 matching 8 bases. Trimming at V came to 1 base and at J to 2 bases, leaving 4 bases not matched to a gene. The CDR3 contains 15 residues. Germline assignment: CDR1 SGHRS and CDR2 YFSETQ.

Many counts were recorded for this clone. The chain couples TRBV9 to TRBJ1-3; a weak D match, TRBD1 (6 bases). Germline CDR1 reads SGDLS; CDR2 reads YYNGEE. Trimming cost V 3 bases and J 4 bases, with 11 bases left between them. This CDR3 region has 14 residues. CDR3 coding DNA: TGTGCCAGCAGCGGAGGACAGTTAGGAAACACCATATATTTT. It specifies CASSGGQLGNTIYF.

The chain is built from TRBV15 and TRBJ2-1; 8 bases match TRBD2. Trimming removed 8 bases from V and 6 bases from J; junction bases left unmatched: 9. CDR3 length equals 14 residues. CDR1 LNHNV and CDR2 YYDKDF come from the germline V gene (reference sequence). CDR3 bases: TGTGCCACCTCAAAAGGCGGGGGGCCCAATGAGCAGTTCTTC. This encodes CATSKGGGPNEQFF.

The chain joins TRBV19 to TRBJ2-1, with 7 bases fitting TRBD2. The CDR3 loop spans 15 amino acids. Trimming cost V 8 bases and J 9 bases; bases outside gene matches: 16. Germline CDR1 and CDR2: LNHDA and SQIVND (reference sequence). The CDR3 protein is CASATGTIQWGEQFF. CDR3 DNA: TGTGCCAGTGCCACCGGGACTATACAGTGGGGTGAGCAGTTCTTC.

The chain joins TRBV30 to TRBJ1-4; possibly TRBD1 for D (5 bases). CDR1 and CDR2 (germline): GTSNPN, SVGIG (reference sequence). The CDR3 extends over 12 amino acids. V dropped 2 bases and J dropped 8 bases, with 9 bases sitting between them. CDR3 DNA sequence: TGTGCCTGGAGTAGACAGCTCGAAAAACTGTTTTTT. Translating gives CAWSRQLEKLFF.

The rearrangement joins TRBV19 to TRBJ2-1, with D unclear. The CDR3 has 16 amino acids. Trimming removed 3 bases from V and 0 bases from J, with 12 bases in between. Germline V gene lookup returns CDR1 LNHDA and CDR2 SQIVND (reference sequence). The CDR3 region has the DNA TGTGCCAGTAGTATTCACCCCTCGAGCTCCTACAATGAGCAGTTCTTC. Translating it yields CASSIHPSSSYNEQFF.

The rearrangement uses TRBV9 and TRBJ1-2; a weak D match, TRBD1 (5 bases). Germline V gene lookup returns CDR1 SGDLS and CDR2 YYNGEE. CDR3 length: 15 residues. Trimming pared 3 bases from V and 4 bases from J, leaving 16 bases between. As DNA, the CDR3 is TGTGCCAGCAGCGCCGCTGGGCAGGGAGGCTATGGCTACACCTTC. This codes for CASSAAGQGGYGYTF.

This sequence joins TRBV14 and TRBJ2-6; 8 positions match TRBD1. CDR3 length: 15 amino acids. Germline loops: CDR1 SGHDN, CDR2 FVKESK. Trimming cost V 2 bases and J 4 bases; bases outside gene matches: 1. The CDR3 spells CASSQQGAGANVLTF. CDR3 DNA sequence: TGTGCCAGCAGCCAACAGGGGGCCGGGGCCAACGTCCTGACTTTC. The variable domain in full, completed from reference TRBV14 and TRBJ2-6, reads EAGVTQFPSHSVIEKGQTVTLRCDPISGHDNLYWYRRVMGKEIKFLLHFVKESKQDESGMPNNRFLAERTGGTYSTLKVQPAELEDSGVYFCASSQQGAGANVLTFGAGSRLTVL.

The CDR3 nucleotides read TGTGCCAGCAGCCCATCGACAGTAACTAATGAAAAACTGTTTTTT. Translation: CASSPSTVTNEKLFF. V is TRBV3-1 (or the pseudogene TRBV3-2) and J is TRBJ1-4, with TRBD1 as a possible D gene (5 bases). V shed 4 bases and J shed 1 base, with 10 bases lying between them. This CDR3 is built from 15 residues. The germline V gene encodes CDR1 LGHDT and CDR2 YNNKEL (reference sequence).

The chain carries TRBV23-1 and TRBJ1-1; D is unclear. TRBV23-1 is assigned to the ORF class and has an uncertain function. This CDR3 is built from 15 residues. V lost 1 base and J 2 bases, leaving 11 bases between the germline ends. CDR3 region: CASSQWRRGNTEAFF. The CDR3 DNA follows: TGCGCCAGCAGTCAATGGAGACGGGGAAACACTGAAGCTTTCTTT.

V and J are TRBV2 and TRBJ2-7, with a possible D match to TRBD1 (5 bases). V was pared by 1 base and J by 5 bases, with 15 bases between. Germline V CDR1 and CDR2: SNHLY, FYNNEI. The CDR3 has 15 amino acids. For the CDR3, the DNA is TGTGCCAGCAGTGAAGGGGGCCTTCGGACGGACGAGCAGTACTTC. Translating it yields CASSEGGLRTDEQYF.

This rearrangement joins TRBV3-1 (or the pseudogene TRBV3-2) to TRBJ2-1, with 8 bases aligning to TRBD2. The CDR3 is 15 residues long. V lost 4 bases and J lost 3; bases outside the gene matches: 5. From germline, CDR1 is LGHDT and CDR2 YNNKEL (reference sequence). CDR3 coding DNA: TGTGCCAGCAGCCGAGGGACTAGACTCTACAATGAGCAGTTCTTC. This codes for CASSRGTRLYNEQFF.

This chain connects TRBV6-5 to TRBJ1-1; perhaps TRBD1 as D (6 bases). V was clipped by 0 bases and J by 2 bases, with 10 bases between them. From germline, CDR1 is MNHEY and CDR2 SVGAGI. This CDR3 has 15 residues. For the CDR3, the DNA is TGTGCCAGCAGTTACTCCGCGGGGGGCAACACTGAAGCTTTCTTT. Residues: CASSYSAGGNTEAFF.

CDR3 sequence reads: CASSQGLLFGQPQHF. CDR3 nucleotides: TGCGCCAGCAGCCAGGGACTCCTATTCGGTCAGCCCCAGCATTTT. This sequence joins TRBV4-1 and TRBJ1-5; D perhaps matches TRBD1 (5 bases). From germline, CDR1 is MGHRA and CDR2 YSYEKL. V was pared by 3 bases and J by 6 bases, with 15 bases between. The CDR3 is made up of 15 amino acids.

V gene TRBV5-1 combines with J gene TRBJ2-7; D remains ambiguous. The CDR3 extends over 14 amino acids. V was pared by 6 bases and J by 0 bases, with 13 bases between. Germline loops: CDR1 SGHRS, CDR2 YFSETQ. CDR3 nucleotides: TGCGCCAGCAAGGTCGGGTTGAGCTCCTACGAGCAGTACTTC. It codes for CASKVGLSSYEQYF.

The genes are TRBV28 and TRBJ2-3; 10 nucleotides agree with TRBD2. The ends lost 6 bases at V and 2 bases at J; junction bases unmatched: 8. Per the germline V gene, CDR1 is MDHEN and CDR2 is SYDVKM. The CDR3 contains 16 residues. The CDR3 region has the DNA TGTGCCAGCAGCCGGAGGACTAGCGGTTCCACAGATACGCAGTATTTT. Protein sequence: CASSRRTSGSTDTQYF.

CDR3 nucleotides: TGCAGCGTTAAAGGACAGGGCGGCTATGGCTACACCTTC. This sequence encodes CSVKGQGGYGYTF. The chain couples TRBV29-1 to TRBJ1-2; 8 bases agree with TRBD1. J gave up 4 bases and V 5 bases, and 6 bases lay outside the gene matches. The CDR3 loop spans 13 amino acids. The germline V gene has CDR1 SQVTM and CDR2 ANQGSEA.

This chain uses TRBV7-9 with TRBJ2-3; 8 bases align to TRBD2. CDR1 and CDR2 from the germline V gene are SEHNR and FQNEAQ (reference sequence). The CDR3 totals 16 residues. V shed 1 base, J shed 2 bases, and the junction held 5 bases outside the gene matches. This CDR3 reads CASSLGTGGVTDTQYF. In nucleotides, the CDR3 is TGTGCCAGCAGCTTAGGGACGGGAGGGGTCACAGATACGCAGTATTTT.

J is TRBJ2-1 and V is TRBV5-1; no clear D gene. The germline V gene encodes CDR1 SGHRS and CDR2 YFSETQ. V was shortened by 0 bases and J by 0 bases, with 7 bases between the two germline ends. This CDR3 region has 15 residues. The chain's CDR3 is CASSLDSSSYNEQFF. DNA of the CDR3: TGCGCCAGCAGCTTGGACAGCAGCTCCTACAATGAGCAGTTCTTC.

This chain connects TRBV24-1 to TRBJ1-2; perhaps TRBD1 as D (5 bases). Germline V gene sequence: CDR1 KGHDR, CDR2 SFDVKD. There are 15 residues in the CDR3. The V end lost 5 bases, the J end lost 3 bases, and 15 bases lay between the germline ends. The CDR3 bases are TGTGCCACCAGTGGAGGCGTAGGGGAGGACTATGGCTACACCTTC. Translating gives CATSGGVGEDYGYTF.

V and J are TRBV7-9 and TRBJ2-5; TRBD2 matches at 12 bases. This CDR3 spans 17 amino acids. Germline lookup yields CDR1 SEHNR and CDR2 FQNEAQ (reference sequence). Germline trimming cut 5 bases from V and 7 bases from J; bases unmatched to any gene: 14. The CDR3 is CASSVLQTSGSSATQYF. The CDR3 DNA sequence: TGTGCCAGCAGCGTCCTCCAGACTAGCGGGAGTTCGGCGACCCAGTACTTC.

This chain connects TRBV5-4 to TRBJ1-2, with D tentatively TRBD1 (6 bases). This CDR3 region has 15 residues. The V end was cut by 0 bases, the J end by 2 bases, with 11 bases between. The germline gives CDR1 SGHNT, CDR2 YYREEE (reference sequence). CDR3 amino acids: CASSLGAGANYGYTF. The CDR3 coding sequence is TGTGCCAGCAGCTTGGGGGCAGGGGCAAACTATGGCTACACCTTC.